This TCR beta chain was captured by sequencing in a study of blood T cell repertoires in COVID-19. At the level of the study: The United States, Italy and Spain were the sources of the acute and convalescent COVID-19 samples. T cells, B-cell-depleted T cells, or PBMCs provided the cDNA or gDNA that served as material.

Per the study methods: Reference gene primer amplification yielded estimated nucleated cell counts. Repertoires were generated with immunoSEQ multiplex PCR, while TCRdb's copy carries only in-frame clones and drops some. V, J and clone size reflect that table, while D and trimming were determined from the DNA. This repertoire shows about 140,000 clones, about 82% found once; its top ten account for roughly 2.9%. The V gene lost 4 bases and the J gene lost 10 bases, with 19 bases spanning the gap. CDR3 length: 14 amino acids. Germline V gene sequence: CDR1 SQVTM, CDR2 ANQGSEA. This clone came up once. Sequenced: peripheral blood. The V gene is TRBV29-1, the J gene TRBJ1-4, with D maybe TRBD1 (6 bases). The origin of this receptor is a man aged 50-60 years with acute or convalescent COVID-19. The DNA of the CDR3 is TGCAGCGTTGCACAGGGAGCGAATGATGGAAAACTGTTTTTT. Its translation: CSVAQGANDGKLFF. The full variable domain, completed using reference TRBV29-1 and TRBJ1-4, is SAVISQKPSRDICQRGTSLTIQCQVDSQVTMMFWYRQQPGQSLTLIATANQGSEATYESGFVIDKFPISRPNLTFSTLTVSNMSPEDSSIYLCSVAQGANDGKLFFGSGTQLSVL.